One TCR beta chain is described in this entry. These data belong to a study of blood T cell repertoires in COVID-19. Germline V gene data show CDR1 as MNHEY and CDR2 as SVGEGT. The CDR3 consists of 15 residues. V lost 5 bases to trimming and J lost 4 bases, with 15 bases between them. Per the original data handling: Nucleated cell counts were estimated from reference gene primer amplification. Assay used: immunoSEQ multiplex PCR; TCRdb lists only in-frame clones, some missing. V and J calls and clone size follow that table, whereas D and trimming were derived from the DNA. The table records just under 55,000 clones, just over 90% of them present only once.

This receptor was identified in a woman aged 35 to 49 with active COVID-19. The genes are TRBV6-2 or TRBV6-3 and TRBJ2-1; the D gene is possibly TRBD2 (6 bases). Sequencing used peripheral blood. CDR3 residues: CASSNLGLGYNEQFF. DNA of the CDR3: TGTGCCAGCAGTAACTTGGGACTGGGGTACAATGAGCAGTTCTTC.